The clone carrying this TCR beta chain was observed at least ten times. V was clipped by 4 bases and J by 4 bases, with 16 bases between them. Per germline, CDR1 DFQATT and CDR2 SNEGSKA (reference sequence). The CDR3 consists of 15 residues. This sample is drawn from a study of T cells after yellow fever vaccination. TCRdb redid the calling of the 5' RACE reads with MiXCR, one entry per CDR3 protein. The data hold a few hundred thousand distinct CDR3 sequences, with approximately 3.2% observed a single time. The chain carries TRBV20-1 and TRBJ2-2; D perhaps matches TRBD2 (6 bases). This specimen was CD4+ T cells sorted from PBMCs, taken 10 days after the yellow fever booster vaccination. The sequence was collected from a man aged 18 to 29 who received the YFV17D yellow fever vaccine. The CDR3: CSAIRTGDLTGELFF. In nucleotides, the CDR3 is TGCAGTGCTATACGTACGGGGGACCTCACCGGGGAGCTGTTTTTT.